This T cell receptor (beta chain) derives from a study of T-cell memory formation after mild COVID-19. Each CDR3 protein gets one entry after TCRdb re-called the 5' RACE reads with MiXCR. In the table there are approximately 560,000 distinct CDR3 sequences, 15% to 20% of which are singletons. This clonotype has just a few counts. Germline lookup yields CDR1 MNHNY and CDR2 SVGAGI (reference sequence). The trim removed 6 bases at V and 2 bases at J, leaving 6 bases unmatched. The CDR3 is 14 amino acids. This TCR came from an adult woman who had mild COVID-19 (a few samples of this study predate the infection). Cell type and time point are not known. The specimen sequenced was PBMCs or a T cell subset sorted from them (not recorded which). The rearrangement joins TRBV6-6 to TRBJ1-1; 7 bases line up with TRBD1. The chain's CDR3 is CASSHAGGNTEAFF. The CDR3 DNA sequence: TGTGCCAGCAGCCACGCAGGGGGAAACACTGAAGCTTTCTTT.